This is a list of T cell receptor beta chains from one sample in a study of tumor-infiltrating lymphocytes in localized non-small cell lung cancer. Profiled with immunoSEQ multiplex PCR; TCRdb holds only in-frame clones, not every one. The data show about 16,000 clones, around two thirds seen once. Sequenced input: lung tumor tissue. The receptors come from a human donor with non-small cell lung cancer. Each CDR3 is given with its conserved first and last residue. The D gene is left open where the match is weak. Size is stated for part of the rows, as once, few or many counts, or as a class when the clone is expanded.

V gene	D gene	J gene	clone size	CDR3 protein	CDR3 DNA
TRBV10-2	NA	TRBJ2-7	NA	CASSGGTGNYEQYF	TGCGCCAGCAGTGGAGGTACAGGGAACTACGAGCAGTACTTC
TRBV13	NA	TRBJ1-2	NA	CASSEAGTGYGYTF	TGTGCCAGCAGCGAAGCGGGGACCGGCTATGGCTACACCTTC
TRBV23-1	TRBD1	TRBJ1-1	NA	CASSQGPPGTGIGAFF	TGCGCCAGCAGTCAGGGGCCCCCCGGGACAGGGATTGGAGCTTTCTTT
TRBV7-2	NA	TRBJ2-5	NA	CASSLRGVGYQETQYF	TGTGCCAGCAGCTTGAGGGGGGTTGGTTACCAAGAGACCCAGTACTTC
TRBV6-6	NA	TRBJ1-2	NA	CASSKGTDGALGYTF	TGTGCCAGCAGTAAGGGGACCGACGGTGCTTTGGGCTACACCTTC
TRBV28	NA	TRBJ1-5	NA	CASTRLATKQPQHF	TGTGCCAGCACCCGGTTGGCAACTAAGCAGCCCCAGCATTTT
TRBV6-5	TRBD2	TRBJ2-7	NA	CASRLAGVTYF	TGTGCCAGCAGACTAGCGGGAGTAACGTACTTC
TRBV27	TRBD2	TRBJ2-7	NA	CASSPMAGGTYEQYF	TGTGCCAGCAGTCCCATGGCGGGAGGAACCTACGAGCAGTACTTC
TRBV28	TRBD1	TRBJ1-5	NA	CASRPDRGEQPQHF	TGTGCCAGCAGACCCGACAGGGGTGAGCAGCCCCAGCATTTT
TRBV7-8	NA	TRBJ1-1	NA	CASSVRRAGGEAFF	TGTGCCAGCAGCGTCAGACGGGCGGGGGGAGAAGCTTTCTTT
TRBV6-1	NA	TRBJ1-5	medium-sized	CASSEEGRGNQPQHF	TGTGCCAGCAGTGAAGAAGGAAGGGGAAATCAGCCCCAGCATTTT
TRBV5-1	NA	TRBJ1-3	NA	CASSLDLWGGGNTIYF	TGCGCCAGCAGCTTGGATCTTTGGGGTGGTGGAAACACCATATATTTT
TRBV5-4	TRBD2	TRBJ2-3	NA	CASSSLAGATDTQYF	TGTGCCAGCAGCTCCCTAGCGGGTGCGACAGATACGCAGTATTTT
TRBV7-9	NA	TRBJ2-6	once	CASSFFLSGANVLTF	TGTGCCAGCAGCTTCTTCCTCTCTGGGGCCAACGTCCTGACTTTC
TRBV5-1	TRBD2	TRBJ2-3	NA	CASSRREGGTDTQYF	TGCGCCAGCAGTCGACGGGAGGGTGGCACAGATACGCAGTATTTT
TRBV11-1	TRBD1	TRBJ2-7	NA	CASSLGTGAYEQYF	TGTGCCAGCAGCTTAGGTACAGGGGCCTACGAGCAGTACTTC
TRBV9	NA	TRBJ1-3	few	CASSSPGGKTIYF	TGTGCCAGCAGCTCCCCCGGCGGGAAAACCATATATTTT
TRBV4-3	NA	TRBJ2-1	NA	CASSQGTSYHNEQFF	TGCGCCAGCAGCCAGGGAACTAGTTACCACAATGAGCAGTTCTTC
TRBV5-6	TRBD2	TRBJ2-3	NA	CASSYIGTSGTDTQYF	TGTGCCAGCAGCTACATCGGGACTAGCGGCACAGATACGCAGTATTTT
TRBV2	NA	TRBJ1-1	medium-sized	CASSEARGVPEAFF	TGTGCCAGCAGTGAAGCGCGGGGGGTACCTGAAGCTTTCTTT
TRBV28	NA	TRBJ1-2	large	CASSLGTTSNYGYTF	TGTGCCAGCAGTTTGGGGACGACCTCTAACTATGGCTACACCTTC
TRBV5-4	TRBD1	TRBJ2-1	NA	CASSLAGTGSTNEQFF	TGTGCCAGCAGCTTGGCCGGGACAGGGTCTACAAATGAGCAGTTCTTC
TRBV28	NA	TRBJ1-1	NA	CASSLWVVNTEAFF	TGTGCCAGCAGTTTATGGGTAGTCAACACTGAAGCTTTCTTT
TRBV7-9	TRBD2	TRBJ2-5	few	CAITLSGSETQYF	TGTGCCATTACGCTTAGCGGGAGTGAGACCCAGTACTTC
TRBV6-6	NA	TRBJ2-5	NA	CASEGGPETQYF	TGTGCCAGCGAGGGGGGCCCTGAGACCCAGTACTTC
TRBV15	NA	TRBJ1-2	NA	CATSREISGNGYTF	TGTGCCACCAGCAGAGAGATATCGGGAAATGGCTACACCTTC
TRBV4-3	TRBD1	TRBJ1-2	few	CASSQEKGAGYGYTF	TGCGCCAGCAGCCAAGAAAAGGGGGCAGGCTATGGCTACACCTTC
TRBV14	TRBD1	TRBJ2-7	NA	CASSLKYGQGDEQYF	TGTGCCAGCAGCCTAAAATACGGACAGGGTGACGAGCAGTACTTC
TRBV29-1	NA	TRBJ1-2	NA	CSVEENYGYTF	TGCAGCGTTGAGGAAAACTATGGCTACACCTTC
TRBV7-2	NA	TRBJ2-7	NA	CASSLAAVSRYEQYF	TGTGCCAGCAGCTTAGCGGCCGTTTCTAGGTACGAGCAGTACTTC
TRBV11-2	NA	TRBJ1-5	NA	CASSLQGTDQPQHF	TGTGCCAGCAGCTTACAGGGGACTGATCAGCCCCAGCATTTT
TRBV10-3	NA	TRBJ1-5	NA	CAISESGLYSNQPQHF	TGTGCCATCAGTGAGTCGGGGCTGTATAGCAATCAGCCCCAGCATTTT
TRBV20-1	NA	TRBJ2-1	few	CSARVAYEQFF	TGCAGTGCTAGAGTCGCGTATGAGCAGTTCTTC
TRBV4-2	TRBD2	TRBJ2-7	medium-sized	CASSQDRGAGGGYEQYF	TGTGCCAGCAGCCAAGATAGAGGGGCGGGAGGAGGCTACGAGCAGTACTTC
TRBV7-9	TRBD1	TRBJ1-3	few	CASSPGQASGNTIYF	TGTGCCAGCAGTCCGGGACAGGCCTCTGGAAACACCATATATTTT
TRBV11-2	NA	TRBJ2-3	NA	CASSLDREDTQYF	TGTGCCAGCAGCTTAGATCGAGAAGATACGCAGTATTTT
TRBV4-1	NA	TRBJ2-7	NA	CASSQDRGYEQYF	TGCGCCAGCAGCCAAGATCGGGGCTACGAGCAGTACTTC
TRBV4-1	NA	TRBJ2-5	NA	CASSGLGETQYF	TGCGCCAGCTCGGGGCTCGGAGAGACCCAGTACTTC
TRBV18	NA	TRBJ2-3	NA	CASSPPTGTDTQYF	TGTGCCAGCTCACCACCCACGGGCACAGATACGCAGTATTTT
TRBV7-2	TRBD2	TRBJ2-1	NA	CASSVRILAGGPNEQFF	TGTGCCAGCAGCGTGCGAATTCTAGCGGGAGGGCCCAATGAGCAGTTCTTC
TRBV5-8	NA	TRBJ2-3	NA	CASSASTDTQYF	TGTGCCAGCAGCGCAAGCACAGATACGCAGTATTTT
TRBV29-1	NA	TRBJ1-1	few	CSGGGIQAFF	TGCAGCGGGGGAGGGATTCAAGCTTTCTTT
TRBV11-2	NA	TRBJ1-4	medium-sized	CASSLEAAEKLFF	TGTGCCAGCAGCTTAGAGGCCGCTGAAAAACTGTTTTTT
TRBV6-6	NA	TRBJ1-4	NA	CASSHRGGEKLFF	TGTGCCAGCAGTCATCGAGGAGGCGAAAAACTGTTTTTT
TRBV29-1	NA	TRBJ2-7	NA	CSYRENYEQYF	TGCAGCTACAGGGAAAACTACGAGCAGTACTTC
TRBV4-2	TRBD1	TRBJ2-7	NA	CASSYKTGGEYYEQYF	TGTGCCAGCAGCTACAAGACAGGGGGCGAATACTACGAGCAGTACTTC
TRBV7-9	TRBD1	TRBJ1-1	NA	CASSLVPRGQTEAFF	TGTGCCAGCAGCTTAGTCCCCAGGGGGCAAACTGAAGCTTTCTTT
TRBV19	TRBD1	TRBJ1-2	NA	CASSPRTGLRDYGYTF	TGTGCCAGTAGTCCCCGGACAGGGTTGAGGGACTATGGCTACACCTTC
TRBV29-1	NA	TRBJ2-7	NA	CSYVGVSYEQYF	TGCAGCTACGTCGGGGTATCCTACGAGCAGTACTTC
TRBV7-7	NA	TRBJ2-5	NA	CASSQGRQETQYF	TGTGCTAGCAGCCAAGGACGCCAAGAGACCCAGTACTTC
TRBV18	NA	TRBJ2-2	NA	CASSPMSVLGELFF	TGTGCCAGCTCACCCATGTCAGTTCTCGGGGAGCTGTTTTTT
TRBV4-3	TRBD2	TRBJ2-7	few	CASSQGREWAYEQYF	TGCGCCAGCAGCCAAGGGCGGGAGTGGGCCTACGAGCAGTACTTC